The sequence of this T cell receptor beta chain was determined in a study of cytomegalovirus exposure and HLA in healthy donors. About the research overall: A prior study identified 100 million to 130 million unique TCR beta sequences from 200 million or so T cells. Around 80 million unique TCR sequences came from HLA-typed donors in an early release.

The PCR used 60 Vbeta and 13 Jbeta primers. Using immunoSEQ multiplex PCR, the repertoire was profiled, and TCRdb retains in-frame clones only, with some absent. The sample has 150,000 or so clones, 70% to 80% seen once. Findings and caveats of the study: Later work associated 16,951 TCR beta sequences with HLA alleles at 0.05 false discovery rate. In a later analysis, V- and J-gene trimming of beta chains associated with a DCLRE1C missense variant, replicated independently.

This CDR3 region has 15 residues. The ends were cut back, 3 bases at V and 0 bases at J, with 9 bases in the middle. Germline values: CDR1 LNHDA, CDR2 SQIVND (reference sequence). This clone occurred once. Its antigen remains unknown. The sample taken for sequencing was PBMCs. The TCR was taken from a young man in good health and CMV-seropositive. The chain links TRBV19 to TRBJ2-4; D perhaps matches TRBD1 (5 bases). CDR3 in amino acids: CASSIGHQAKNIQYF. DNA for the CDR3: TGTGCCAGTAGTATCGGACATCAAGCCAAAAACATTCAGTACTTC. Full variable domain (missing parts from reference TRBV19 and TRBJ2-4): DGGITQSPKYLFRKEGQNVTLSCEQNLNHDAMYWYRQDPGQGLRLIYYSQIVNDFQKGDIAEGYSVSREKKESFPLTVTSAQKNPTAFYLCASSIGHQAKNIQYFGAGTRLSVL.